This is a list of T cell receptor beta chains from one sample in a study of T cell repertoires in ileal Crohn's disease. TCRdb's table, derived via immunoSEQ multiplex PCR, lists solely in-frame clones and lacks some. Here the sample spans 6,000 to 8,000 clones, under 85% being singletons. The sequenced sample consisted of ileal tissue. These receptors were taken from an adult with Crohn's disease. Each CDR3 is given with its conserved first and last residue.

v_call	j_call	cdr3_aa
TRBV6-4	TRBJ2-1	CASSDRSGRGNEQFF
TRBV14	TRBJ2-7	CASSRSSYEQYF
TRBV30	TRBJ2-7	CAWSRGLYEQYF
TRBV29-1	TRBJ2-7	CSVGQAISYEQYF
TRBV10-2	TRBJ2-2	CASSEFGTGELFF
TRBV5-1	TRBJ1-1	CASSWGQGGNTEAFF
TRBV6-1	TRBJ1-2	CASSERTGGPYGYTF
TRBV5-1	TRBJ2-5	CASSLWAGATETQYF
TRBV5-1	TRBJ1-2	CASSSDRGKGYTF
TRBV19	TRBJ2-2	CASSRTSDANTGELFF
TRBV28	TRBJ1-1	CASSLLGQWAFF
TRBV5-4	TRBJ2-1	CASSSSGLAGESPFF
TRBV5-4	TRBJ2-2	CASRGDSGGAGTGELFF
TRBV6-6	TRBJ2-5	CASSYATVLQETQYF
TRBV7-9	TRBJ1-6	CASSSTGGRNSPLHF
TRBV5-1	TRBJ1-2	CASSFDTDRRGGYTF
TRBV6-6	TRBJ2-2	CASTQGFAGELFF
TRBV2	TRBJ2-7	CASSPLAGASFEQYF
TRBV11-2	TRBJ2-5	CASSFGFRETQYF
TRBV6-5	TRBJ2-7	CASSYDWTGTYEQYF
TRBV28	TRBJ2-4	CASSFAPSVTVPQYLKNIQYF